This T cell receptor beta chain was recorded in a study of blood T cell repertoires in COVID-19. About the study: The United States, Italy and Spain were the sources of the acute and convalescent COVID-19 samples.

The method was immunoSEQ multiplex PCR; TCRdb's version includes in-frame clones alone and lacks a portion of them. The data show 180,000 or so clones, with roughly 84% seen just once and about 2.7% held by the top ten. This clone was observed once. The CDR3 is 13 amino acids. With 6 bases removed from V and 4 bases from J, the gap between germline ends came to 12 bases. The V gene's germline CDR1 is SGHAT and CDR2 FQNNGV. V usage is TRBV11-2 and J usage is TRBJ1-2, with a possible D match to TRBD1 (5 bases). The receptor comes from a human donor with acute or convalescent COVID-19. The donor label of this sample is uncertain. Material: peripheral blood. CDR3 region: CASRDQGPYGYTF. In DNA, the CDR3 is TGTGCCAGCAGGGATCAGGGCCCCTATGGCTACACCTTC.